The source of this T cell receptor beta chain is a study of CD8 T cells in Susac syndrome (dated by TCRdb to the late 2010s). About the study as a whole: Of the Susac syndrome patients who were sequenced, about 6 had clinically active disease and eight were in clinical remission. Whether CD8+ T cell activation and differentiation in Susac syndrome was antigen driven was tested using repertoire sequencing. Susac syndrome patients were therapy-naive, on corticosteroids (some also receiving IVIg), or on IVIg alone at blood withdrawal.

Peripheral blood CD8+ and CD4+ T cells from healthy donors, Susac syndrome patients and multiple sclerosis patients were profiled using high-throughput TCR beta sequencing. Susac syndrome patients met recently defined diagnostic criteria for definite or probable disease. Bulk CD8+ and CD4+ T cells were purified magnetically by negative isolation, whereas CD8+ TEMRA cells were enriched by FACS. Blood was drawn into EDTA tubes, processed within 24 hours, and PBMCs were isolated by density gradient centrifugation. PBMCs intended for TCR sequencing were frozen in liquid nitrogen and were later thawed in a 37 degrees C water bath. A purity of at least 90% was achieved for sorted or isolated CD4+, CD8+ and CD8+ TEMRA cells. In the case of this clonotype: What antigen it recognizes has not been identified. Base qualities were left out, and no much larger clone turns up one base away.

Study-level results and caveats: The number of individuals in the TCR sequencing and HLA analysis was recognized as being relatively small. In patients with Susac syndrome, the CD4+ T cell repertoire showed no detectable clonal expansion.

RNA was extracted with the RNeasy kit and about 0.5 to 1 ug was reverse transcribed using random hexamers. The immunoSEQ multiplex PCR assay, covering 54 Vbeta and 13 Jbeta segments, was used to amplify TCR beta CDR3 regions. PCR amplification bias was corrected by using a synthetic template baseline for primer optimization and computational correction. For the original study's pipeline: Reads were assigned to V, D and J genes according to IMGT and analyzed in immunoSEQ Analyzer, with only productive sequences retained. To calculate clonality, Shannon entropy was normalized by log2 of the number of productive unique sequences and then subtracted from one. For each patient and control, public and private clones were evaluated within the 100 most prevalent clones. Clones were defined as Susac-specific if absent from the healthy and MS cohorts, from 1052 published viral clones and from other ImmuneACCESS disease sequences. Using fastp trimming at Q25 and MiXCR clonotype assembly, TCRdb reanalyzed the public sequencing data and kept in-frame beta chains. Identical CDR3 proteins give one entry, which carries the most common genes and DNA. The V and J calls shown here were made by TCRdb, not taken from the authors' results. The sample table lists about 150,000 distinct CDR3 sequences, roughly 95% of them with a count of one. Clones ranked in the top ten supply about 0.16% of the sample.

CDR1 and CDR2 were assigned from the germline V gene as SGDLS and YYNGEE. The germline V end is reduced by 2 bases and the J end by 0 bases; junction bases left unmatched: 6. The CDR3 runs 16 amino acids, cysteine and phenylalanine included. The entry retains the CDR3 DNA only, 48 bases that are in frame from base 1. The source of this sequence is a human donor with Susac syndrome. The receptor chain draws on TRBV9 and TRBJ1-2; TRBD1 agrees with 8 junctional bases. Sequencing input: CD4+ T cells from PBMCs. The bases read TGTGCCAGCAGCGTTTCAGGGGGCCGAGCTAACTATGGCTACACCTTC. The translation is CASSVSGGRANYGYTF.